This T cell receptor (beta chain) emerged from a study of identifying expanded T cells in peripheral blood. Regarding the study as a whole: Variance in clone template counts between approximately 2-week samples significantly increased with total template count across all healthy donors.

The protocol was immunoSEQ multiplex PCR, while the TCRdb copy is restricted to in-frame clones and leaves out a portion. This sample has about 100,000 clones, with about 91% found just once. No infections or other immune events were documented during collection. Germline-derived CDR1 and CDR2 are MGHRA and YSYEKL. The CDR3 runs 16 residues. V gave up 0 bases and J gave up 3 bases, with 9 bases separating them. Details on this clone: Its antigen is as yet unknown.

The receptor's source is a person aged 18-69 years in good health. The sample was blood. The chain recombines TRBV4-1 with TRBJ1-6; D remains unclear. As DNA, the CDR3 is TGCGCCAGCAGCCAAGATGCCGCGGGCTATAATTCACCCCTCCACTTT. This encodes CASSQDAAGYNSPLHF.